This T cell receptor (beta chain) is from a study of T cell responses to AZD1222 COVID-19 vaccine. The study, taken as a whole, reports: Just 5 to 7 people given AZD1222 tested seropositive at baseline. Clonal diversity was possibly underestimated, and white British individuals and females predominated among donors.

Sequenced by immunoSEQ multiplex PCR; TCRdb stores in-frame clones only, minus some. The data hold 150,000 to 200,000 clones, with around 89% observed a single time. Worth noting for this clone: Its antigen is unknown.

This TCR derives from an adult who received the MenACWY meningococcal vaccine as a control. The starting material was peripheral blood, obtained 28 days after the second dose of the MenACWY control vaccine.

The CDR3 DNA reads as TGTGCCAGCAGCCAAACCCACACAGATACGCAGTATTTT. It yields the protein CASSQTHTDTQYF. The chain carries TRBV3-1 (or the pseudogene TRBV3-2) and TRBJ2-3; no clear D. The CDR3 runs to 13 residues. The V end was cut by 2 bases, the J end by 2 bases, with 5 bases between. In germline, CDR1 is LGHDT, CDR2 YNNKEL (reference sequence).